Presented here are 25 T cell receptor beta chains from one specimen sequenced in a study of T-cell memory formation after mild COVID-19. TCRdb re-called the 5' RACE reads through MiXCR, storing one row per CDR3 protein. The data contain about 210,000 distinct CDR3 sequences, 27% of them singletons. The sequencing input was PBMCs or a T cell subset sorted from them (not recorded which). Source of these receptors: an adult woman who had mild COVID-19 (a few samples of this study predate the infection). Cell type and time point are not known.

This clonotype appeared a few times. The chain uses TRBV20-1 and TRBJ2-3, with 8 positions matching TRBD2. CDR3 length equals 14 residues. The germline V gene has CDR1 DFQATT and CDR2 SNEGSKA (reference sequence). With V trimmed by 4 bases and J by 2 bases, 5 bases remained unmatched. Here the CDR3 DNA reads TGCAGTGCTATGGCGGGGGGACACACAGATACGCAGTATTTT. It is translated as CSAMAGGHTDTQYF.

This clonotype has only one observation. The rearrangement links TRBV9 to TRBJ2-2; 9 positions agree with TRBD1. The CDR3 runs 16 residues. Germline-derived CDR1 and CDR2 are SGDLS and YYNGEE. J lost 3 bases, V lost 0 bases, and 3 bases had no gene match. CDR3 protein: CASSVARTGDTGELFF. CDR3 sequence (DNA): TGTGCCAGCAGCGTAGCCAGGACAGGGGACACCGGGGAGCTGTTTTTT.

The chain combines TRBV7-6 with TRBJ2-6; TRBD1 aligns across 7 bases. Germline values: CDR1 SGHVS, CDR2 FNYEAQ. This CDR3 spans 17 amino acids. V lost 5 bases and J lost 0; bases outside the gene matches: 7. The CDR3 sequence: CASSPPQGPSGANVLTF. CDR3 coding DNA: TGTGCCAGCAGCCCGCCACAGGGGCCCTCTGGGGCCAACGTCCTGACTTTC.

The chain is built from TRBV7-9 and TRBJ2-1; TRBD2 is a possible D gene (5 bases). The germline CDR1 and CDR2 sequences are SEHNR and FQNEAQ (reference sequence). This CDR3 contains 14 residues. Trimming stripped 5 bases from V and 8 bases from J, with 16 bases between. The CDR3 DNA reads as TGTGCCAGCAGCCCTCGGGCCGGGAAGGATGAGCAGTTCTTC. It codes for CASSPRAGKDEQFF. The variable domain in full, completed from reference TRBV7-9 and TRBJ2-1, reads DTGVSQNPRHKITKRGQNVTFRCDPISEHNRLYWYRQTLGQGPEFLTYFQNEAQLEKSRLLSDRFSAERPKGSFSTLEIQRTEQGDSAMYLCASSPRAGKDEQFFGPGTRLTVL.

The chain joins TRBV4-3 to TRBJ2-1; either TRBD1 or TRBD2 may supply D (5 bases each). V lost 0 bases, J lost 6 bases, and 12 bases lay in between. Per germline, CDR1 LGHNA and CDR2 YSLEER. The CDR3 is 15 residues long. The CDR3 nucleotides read TGCGCCAGCAGCCAAGATGCTAGCAGGGTCAATGAGCAGTTCTTC. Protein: CASSQDASRVNEQFF.

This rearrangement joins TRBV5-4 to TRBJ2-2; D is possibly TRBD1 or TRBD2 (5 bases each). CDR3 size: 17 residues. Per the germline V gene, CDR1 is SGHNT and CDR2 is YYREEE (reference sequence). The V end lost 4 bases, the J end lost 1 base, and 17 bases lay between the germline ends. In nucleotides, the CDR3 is TGTGCCAGCAGCCCGGCCCCAGGGAGTGTGAACACCGGGGAGCTGTTTTTT. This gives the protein CASSPAPGSVNTGELFF.

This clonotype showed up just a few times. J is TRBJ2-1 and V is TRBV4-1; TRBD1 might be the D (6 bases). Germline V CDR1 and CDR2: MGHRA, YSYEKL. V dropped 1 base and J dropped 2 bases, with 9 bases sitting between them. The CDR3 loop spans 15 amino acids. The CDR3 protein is CASSQGQEPYNEQFF. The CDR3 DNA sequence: TGCGCCAGCAGCCAAGGACAGGAACCCTACAATGAGCAGTTCTTC.

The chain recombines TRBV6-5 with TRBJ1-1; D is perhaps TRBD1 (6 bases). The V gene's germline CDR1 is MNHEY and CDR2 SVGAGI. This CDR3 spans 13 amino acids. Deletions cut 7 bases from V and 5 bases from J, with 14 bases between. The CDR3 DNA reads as TGTGCCAGCAATCCACGGGGGCAGACTGAAGCTTTCTTT. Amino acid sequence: CASNPRGQTEAFF.

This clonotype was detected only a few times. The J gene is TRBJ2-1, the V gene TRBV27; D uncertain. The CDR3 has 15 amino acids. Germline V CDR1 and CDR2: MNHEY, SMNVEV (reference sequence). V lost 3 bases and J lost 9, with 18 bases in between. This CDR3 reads CASSFPPGPWGEQFF. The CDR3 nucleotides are TGTGCCAGCAGTTTTCCCCCCGGGCCATGGGGTGAGCAGTTCTTC.

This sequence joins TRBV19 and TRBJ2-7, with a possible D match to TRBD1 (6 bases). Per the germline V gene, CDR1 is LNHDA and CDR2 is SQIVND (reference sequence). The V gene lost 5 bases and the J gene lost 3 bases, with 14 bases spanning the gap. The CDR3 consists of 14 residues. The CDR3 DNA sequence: TGTGCCAGTAGTGCCCGACAGGCAAACTACGAGCAGTACTTC. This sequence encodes CASSARQANYEQYF.

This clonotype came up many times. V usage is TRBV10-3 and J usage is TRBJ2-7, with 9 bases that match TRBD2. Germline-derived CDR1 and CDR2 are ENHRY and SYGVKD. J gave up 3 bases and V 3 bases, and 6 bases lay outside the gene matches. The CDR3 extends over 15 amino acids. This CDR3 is CAISDGGSGGYEQYF. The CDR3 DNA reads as TGTGCCATCAGTGACGGTGGTAGCGGGGGCTACGAGCAGTACTTC.

In nucleotides, the CDR3 is TGTGCCAGCAGTTTCCGACGTCTTCCTCAAGCTTTCTTT. As protein: CASSFRRLPQAFF. The chain employs TRBV7-2 and TRBJ1-1; D not certain. Germline V gene lookup returns CDR1 SGHTA and CDR2 FQGNSA. Trimming took off 6 bases at V and 9 bases at J, with 17 bases between the two ends. The CDR3 is made up of 13 amino acids.

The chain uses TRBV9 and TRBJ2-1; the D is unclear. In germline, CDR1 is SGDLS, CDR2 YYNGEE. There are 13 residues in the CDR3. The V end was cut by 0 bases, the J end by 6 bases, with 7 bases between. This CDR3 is CASSVDDSNEQFF. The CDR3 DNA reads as TGTGCCAGCAGCGTAGACGATTCCAATGAGCAGTTCTTC.

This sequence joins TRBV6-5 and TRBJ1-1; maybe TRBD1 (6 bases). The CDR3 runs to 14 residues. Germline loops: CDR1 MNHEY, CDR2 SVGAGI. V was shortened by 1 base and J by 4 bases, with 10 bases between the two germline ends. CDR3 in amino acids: CASSYWGASTEAFF. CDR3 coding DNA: TGTGCCAGCAGTTACTGGGGGGCGAGCACTGAAGCTTTCTTT.

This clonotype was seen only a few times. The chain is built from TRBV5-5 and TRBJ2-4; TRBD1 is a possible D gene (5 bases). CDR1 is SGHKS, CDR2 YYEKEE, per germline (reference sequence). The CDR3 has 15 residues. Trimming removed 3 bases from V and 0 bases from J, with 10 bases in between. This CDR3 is CASSSVTAAKNIQYF. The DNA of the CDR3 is TGTGCCAGCAGCTCAGTGACAGCAGCCAAAAACATTCAGTACTTC.

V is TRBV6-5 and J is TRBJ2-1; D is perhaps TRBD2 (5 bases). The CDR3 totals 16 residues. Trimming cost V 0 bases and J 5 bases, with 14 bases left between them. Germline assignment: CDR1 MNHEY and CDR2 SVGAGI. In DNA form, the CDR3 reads TGTGCCAGCAGTTACTCCGTAGCGCCTCGAAACAATGAGCAGTTCTTC. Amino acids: CASSYSVAPRNNEQFF.

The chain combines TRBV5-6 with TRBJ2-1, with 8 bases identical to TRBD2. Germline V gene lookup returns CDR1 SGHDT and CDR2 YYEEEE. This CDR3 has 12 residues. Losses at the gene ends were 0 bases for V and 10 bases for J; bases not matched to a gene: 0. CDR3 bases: TGTGCCAGCAGCTTGGAGCGGGGGGAGCAGTTCTTC. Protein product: CASSLERGEQFF.

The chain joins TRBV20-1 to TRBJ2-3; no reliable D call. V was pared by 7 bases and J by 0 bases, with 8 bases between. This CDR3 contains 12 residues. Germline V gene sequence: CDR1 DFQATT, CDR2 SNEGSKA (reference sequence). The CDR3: CSGLWSTDTQYF. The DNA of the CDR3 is TGCAGTGGGCTCTGGAGCACAGATACGCAGTATTTT.

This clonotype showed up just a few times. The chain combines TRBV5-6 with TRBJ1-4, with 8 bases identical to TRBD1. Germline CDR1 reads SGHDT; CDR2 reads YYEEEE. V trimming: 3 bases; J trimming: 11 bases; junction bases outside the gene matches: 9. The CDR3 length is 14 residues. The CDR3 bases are TGTGCCAGCAGCTCACACGGACAGGGCCGGAAACTGTTTTTT. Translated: CASSSHGQGRKLFF.

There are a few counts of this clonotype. CDR3 amino acids: CASSPGHSNSGNTIYF. CDR3 DNA sequence: TGCGCCAGCAGCCCCGGTCACAGCAACTCTGGAAACACCATATATTTT. The J gene is TRBJ1-3, the V gene TRBV5-1; D not resolved. The germline gives CDR1 SGHRS, CDR2 YFSETQ. V was trimmed by 4 bases and J by 0 bases, leaving 14 bases between them. The CDR3 is made up of 16 amino acids.

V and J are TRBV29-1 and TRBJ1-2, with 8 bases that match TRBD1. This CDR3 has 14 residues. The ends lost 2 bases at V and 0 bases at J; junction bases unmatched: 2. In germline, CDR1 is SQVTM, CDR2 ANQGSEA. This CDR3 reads CSVEPGGTNYGYTF. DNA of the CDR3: TGCAGCGTTGAACCAGGGGGCACTAACTATGGCTACACCTTC.

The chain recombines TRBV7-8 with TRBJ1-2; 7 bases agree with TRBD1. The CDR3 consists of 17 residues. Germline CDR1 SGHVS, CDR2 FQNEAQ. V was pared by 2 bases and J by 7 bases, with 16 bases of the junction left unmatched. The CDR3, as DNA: TGTGCCAGCAGCTTACCACGAAACCCGACAGGGACTCGTGGCTACACCTTC. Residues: CASSLPRNPTGTRGYTF.

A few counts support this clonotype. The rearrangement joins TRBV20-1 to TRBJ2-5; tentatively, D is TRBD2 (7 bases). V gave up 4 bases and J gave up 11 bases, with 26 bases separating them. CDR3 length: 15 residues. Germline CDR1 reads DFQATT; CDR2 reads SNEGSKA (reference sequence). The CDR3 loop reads CSATPLRGGAPGQYF. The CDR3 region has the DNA TGCAGTGCTACGCCCCTCCGCGGGGGCGCACCCGGACAGTACTTC.

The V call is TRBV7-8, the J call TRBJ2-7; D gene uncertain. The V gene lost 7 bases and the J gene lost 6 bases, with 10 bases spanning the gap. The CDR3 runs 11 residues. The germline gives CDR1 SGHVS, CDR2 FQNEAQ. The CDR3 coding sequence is TGTGCCAGCAATCTGGGCCCCGAGCAGTACTTC. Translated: CASNLGPEQYF.

DNA of the CDR3: TGTGCCAGCAGCCAACAACAGACCTACGAGCAGTACTTC. Its translation: CASSQQQTYEQYF. The rearrangement uses TRBV3-1 and TRBJ2-7; D ambiguous. V was shortened by 2 bases and J by 2 bases, with 7 bases between the two germline ends. The CDR3 runs to 13 residues. Germline V gene sequence: CDR1 LGHDT, CDR2 YNNKEL (reference sequence).